This T cell receptor (beta chain) appears in the sequencing data of a study of cytomegalovirus exposure and HLA in healthy donors. The PCR contained 60 Vbeta and 13 Jbeta primers. Data came from immunoSEQ multiplex PCR; TCRdb stores just in-frame clones and leaves some out. The profile shows 100,000 to 150,000 clones, about two thirds of them singletons. This CDR3 contains 13 residues. Germline lookup yields CDR1 SGHAT and CDR2 FQNNGV. The ends lost 5 bases at V and 3 bases at J; junction bases unmatched: 2. The sample was PBMCs. This chain joins TRBV11-2 and TRBJ2-7; 9 nucleotides line up with TRBD1. The TCR comes from a man over 45 in good health and CMV-seropositive. CDR3 DNA sequence: TGTGCCAGCAGCGCGGGACAGGGCTACGAGCAGTACTTC. Protein product: CASSAGQGYEQYF.